These 17 T cell receptor beta chains came from one sample sequenced in a study of OX40 agonist ivuxolimab in advanced cancers. Sequencing was performed with immunoSEQ multiplex PCR; in TCRdb, only in-frame clones are kept and a portion is missing. The sample has over 60,000 clones; around 84% are singletons. The sequencing here drew on CD4+ or CD8+ T cells sorted from blood, taken in a trial of the OX40 agonist ivuxolimab. These receptors came from an adult with an advanced solid tumor such as melanoma, head and neck, liver or kidney cancer.

This rearrangement joins TRBV18 to TRBJ2-1; D assignment may be TRBD1 or TRBD2 (5 bases each). In germline, CDR1 is KGHSH, CDR2 LQKENI. V lost 0 bases, J lost 7 bases, and 10 bases lay in between. This CDR3 has 14 amino acids. The CDR3 sequence is CASSPPRGENEQFF. The CDR3 DNA follows: TGTGCCAGCTCACCACCGAGAGGGGAGAATGAGCAGTTCTTC. The full variable domain, with the rest looked up from reference TRBV18 and TRBJ2-1, is NAGVMQNPRHLVRRRGQEARLRCSPMKGHSHVYWYRQLPEEGLKFMVYLQKENIIDESGMPKERFSAEFPKEGPSILRIQQVVRGDSAAYFCASSPPRGENEQFFGPGTRLTVL.

This chain joins TRBV5-6 and TRBJ2-1; D unresolved. Trimming took off 1 base at V and 9 bases at J, with 11 bases between the two ends. Germline V gives CDR1 SGHDT, CDR2 YYEEEE. CDR3 length: 13 residues. The chain's CDR3 is CASSLYSALEQFF. In DNA, the CDR3 is TGTGCCAGCAGCTTGTATTCTGCCCTTGAGCAGTTCTTC.

The V gene is TRBV18, the J gene TRBJ1-1; the D is unclear. CDR3 length: 14 amino acids. V shed 3 bases and J shed 1 base, with 9 bases lying between them. Germline V lookup: CDR1 KGHSH, CDR2 LQKENI. The CDR3 spells CASSPYGSNTEAFF. For the CDR3, the DNA is TGTGCCAGCTCACCCTATGGGTCGAACACTGAAGCTTTCTTT.

This chain uses TRBV2 with TRBJ1-1, with unresolved D. Germline CDR1 reads SNHLY; CDR2 reads FYNNEI. The CDR3 extends over 14 amino acids. Trimming removed 4 bases from V and 1 base from J, with 10 bases in between. The CDR3 is CASSVRGWNTEAFF. The CDR3 region has the DNA TGTGCCAGCAGTGTCCGGGGTTGGAACACTGAAGCTTTCTTT.

CDR3 sequence (DNA): TGCGCCAGCAGCTTGGGGGGATTAGCGGGAGTCATCACCGGGGAGCTGTTTTTT. Its protein product is CASSLGGLAGVITGELFF. The chain recombines TRBV5-1 with TRBJ2-2; 9 bases agree with TRBD2. The CDR3 is 18 amino acids. CDR1 and CDR2 (germline): SGHRS, YFSETQ. V lost 0 bases, J lost 4 bases, and 10 bases stayed unmatched.

The chain links TRBV18 to TRBJ2-7; 13 bases are a match to TRBD2. Per the germline V gene, CDR1 is KGHSH and CDR2 is LQKENI. The CDR3 extends over 16 amino acids. V shed 4 bases and J 0 bases; nucleotides not matched to a gene: 3. CDR3 DNA: TGTGCCAGCTCACAACTAGCGGGAGGGAGCTCCTACGAGCAGTACTTC. Translation: CASSQLAGGSSYEQYF.

The chain joins TRBV7-3 to TRBJ2-1, with D perhaps TRBD1 (6 bases). Germline V gene lookup returns CDR1 SGHTA and CDR2 FQGTGA. The CDR3 is 15 amino acids. Deletions cut 5 bases from V and 8 bases from J, with 19 bases between. The CDR3 sequence: CASSLRITGSDEQFF. CDR3 coding DNA: TGTGCCAGCAGCCTTAGAATCACAGGGTCGGATGAGCAGTTCTTC.

The V and J genes are TRBV2 and TRBJ1-5; TRBD1 is a possible D gene (5 bases). The CDR3 runs 13 residues. V was pared by 8 bases and J by 6 bases, with 14 bases between. The germline V gene has CDR1 SNHLY and CDR2 FYNNEI. The CDR3 DNA is TGTGCCAGCGGCGCGGGGGTGAGTCAGCCCCAGCATTTT. This sequence encodes CASGAGVSQPQHF.

The chain links TRBV5-5 to TRBJ1-1, with D perhaps matching TRBD1 (6 bases). Germline-derived CDR1 and CDR2 are SGHKS and YYEKEE (reference sequence). The CDR3 is made up of 15 amino acids. V was trimmed by 0 bases and J by 0 bases, leaving 9 bases between them. The CDR3 DNA follows: TGTGCCAGCAGCTTGGCCGGGACATTGAACACTGAAGCTTTCTTT. Its translation: CASSLAGTLNTEAFF.

V and J are TRBV28 and TRBJ2-7, with D unclear. The V gene's germline CDR1 is MDHEN and CDR2 SYDVKM. V was trimmed by 5 bases and J by 1 base, leaving 9 bases between them. This CDR3 region has 13 residues. This CDR3 reads CASSVPVSYEQYF. In DNA, the CDR3 is TGTGCCAGCAGTGTTCCGGTGTCCTACGAGCAGTACTTC.

The CDR3 nucleotides read TGTGCCAGCTCACCGACAGGGGATAACTATGGCTACACCTTC. It codes for CASSPTGDNYGYTF. The J gene is TRBJ1-2, the V gene TRBV18, with 8 positions matching TRBD1. V lost 3 bases to trimming and J lost 1 base; unmatched junction nucleotides: 1. The CDR3 extends over 14 amino acids. Germline CDR1 is KGHSH and CDR2 is LQKENI.

J is TRBJ2-1 and V is TRBV10-1; 10 positions agree with TRBD2. V was clipped by 3 bases and J by 5 bases; unmatched bases: 4. The CDR3 spans 15 residues. CDR1 and CDR2 from the germline V gene are WNHNN and SYGVQD (reference sequence). The CDR3 DNA follows: TGCGCCAGCAGTGAAATGCTAGCGGGAGACAATGAGCAGTTCTTC. Protein product: CASSEMLAGDNEQFF.

The J gene is TRBJ1-5, the V gene TRBV5-8, with TRBD1 identical over 10 bases. The V gene end was trimmed by 4 bases and the J gene end by 0 bases; junction bases not matched to a gene: 4. Germline V gives CDR1 SGHTS, CDR2 YDEGEE. CDR3 size: 16 residues. The CDR3, as DNA: TGTGCCAGCAGCCCGCGGACAGGGGGTAGCAATCAGCCCCAGCATTTT. Translation: CASSPRTGGSNQPQHF.

V and J are TRBV28 and TRBJ1-6; TRBD1 might be the D (6 bases). Trimming stripped 3 bases from V and 12 bases from J, with 9 bases between. The CDR3 totals 12 residues. Per germline, CDR1 MDHEN and CDR2 SYDVKM. CDR3 amino acids: CASSFPRGPLHF. In DNA form, the CDR3 reads TGTGCCAGCAGTTTCCCCAGGGGACCCCTCCACTTT.

This clone has only one observation. CDR3 sequence (DNA): TGTGCCAGCAGCTGGACAGGGATCGGGGAGCTGTTTTTT. Encoded protein: CASSWTGIGELFF. The chain recombines TRBV7-3 with TRBJ2-2; 8 nucleotides line up with TRBD1. This CDR3 has 13 residues. CDR1 is SGHTA and CDR2 is FQGTGA in the germline V gene. Losses at the gene ends were 4 bases for V and 7 bases for J; bases not matched to a gene: 2. The full variable domain, in which reference TRBV7-3 and TRBJ2-2 provide the parts outside the CDR3, is GAGVSQTPSNKVTEKGKYVELRCDPISGHTALYWYRQSLGQGPEFLIYFQGTGAADDSGLPNDRFFAVRPEGSVSTLKIQRTERGDSAVYLCASSWTGIGELFFGEGSRLTVL.

V usage is TRBV29-1 and J usage is TRBJ2-2; 9 nucleotides match TRBD1. V lost 6 bases and J lost 1; bases outside the gene matches: 0. The CDR3 sequence is 13 residues long. Germline CDR1 SQVTM, CDR2 ANQGSEA. The CDR3 loop reads CSVGQGNTGELFF. The DNA for the CDR3 is TGCAGCGTGGGACAGGGGAACACCGGGGAGCTGTTTTTT.

The gene calls are TRBV11-1 and TRBJ2-7, with D hard to call. The ends were cut back, 5 bases at V and 2 bases at J, with 10 bases in the middle. The CDR3 is made up of 13 amino acids. The germline gives CDR1 SGHAT, CDR2 FQDESV (reference sequence). The CDR3 is CASSPLGPYEQYF. As DNA, the CDR3 is TGTGCCAGCAGCCCCCTAGGGCCCTACGAGCAGTACTTC.